One sample yielded the 30 T cell receptor beta chains listed below, sequenced in a study of T cell responses to AZD1222 COVID-19 vaccine. The protocol was immunoSEQ multiplex PCR, while the TCRdb copy is restricted to in-frame clones and leaves out a portion. Found here are 140,000 to 150,000 clones, approximately 94% of them singletons; the top ten hold over 8%. Sequenced here: peripheral blood, sampled on day 0 of AZD1222 vaccination. The receptors were sampled from an adult in good health.

The chain joins TRBV6-1 to TRBJ1-5; possibly TRBD1 for D (5 bases). CDR1 is MNHNS and CDR2 is SASEGT in the germline V gene. V was shortened by 3 bases and J by 6 bases, with 18 bases between the two germline ends. The CDR3 runs to 16 residues. The CDR3 region has the DNA TGTGCCAGCAGTGACCAGGGATCAGTGAAGGGTCAGCCCCAGCATTTT. Amino acid sequence: CASSDQGSVKGQPQHF.

Judged by abundance, this clone is medium-sized. The gene calls are TRBV7-9 and TRBJ1-2, with a weak D call TRBD1 (6 bases). The ends were cut back, 8 bases at V and 6 bases at J, with 16 bases in the middle. Germline V gene sequence: CDR1 SEHNR, CDR2 FQNEAQ (reference sequence). There are 13 residues in the CDR3. The CDR3 spells CASGGPREDGYTF. The CDR3 DNA reads as TGTGCCAGCGGGGGGCCTCGAGAAGATGGCTACACCTTC.

The rearrangement links TRBV15 to TRBJ1-4; D not certain. The length of the CDR3 is 13 residues. The germline V gene has CDR1 LNHNV and CDR2 YYDKDF (reference sequence). Trimming left V 1 base short and J 0 bases short, with 0 bases between. The CDR3 sequence is CATSRATNEKLFF. The DNA for the CDR3 is TGTGCCACCAGCAGAGCAACTAATGAAAAACTGTTTTTT.

The count of this clone is one. The rearrangement uses TRBV10-3 and TRBJ1-1; a possible D gene is TRBD1 (6 bases). The CDR3 has 13 amino acids. CDR1 is ENHRY, CDR2 SYGVKD, per germline. Trimming cost V 10 bases and J 5 bases, with 17 bases left between them. In nucleotides, the CDR3 is TGTGCCAGCTCAATAGGGGGAGGGACTGAAGCTTTCTTT. Encoded protein: CASSIGGGTEAFF.

The genes are TRBV5-1 and TRBJ2-3; the D is unclear. This CDR3 is 14 amino acids long. Germline CDR1 is SGHRS and CDR2 is YFSETQ. V lost 3 bases to trimming and J lost 1 base, with 9 bases between them. The CDR3 DNA reads as TGCGCCAGCAGCTCCCCGTGGGGCACAGATACGCAGTATTTT. As protein: CASSSPWGTDTQYF.

The table lists this clone with a count of one. The rearrangement uses TRBV28 and TRBJ1-2; D call uncertain. Looked up from germline, CDR1 is MDHEN and CDR2 is SYDVKM. Trimming left V 4 bases short and J 1 base short, with 10 bases between. This CDR3 is built from 14 residues. In DNA form, the CDR3 reads TGTGCCAGCAGTTCTACAGTAGATAACTATGGCTACACCTTC. This translates into CASSSTVDNYGYTF.

The genes are TRBV7-8 and TRBJ1-2, with a possible D match to TRBD1 (5 bases). Trimming stripped 1 base from V and 2 bases from J, with 8 bases between. The CDR3 consists of 14 residues. Per the germline V gene, CDR1 is SGHVS and CDR2 is FQNEAQ. The CDR3: CASSLVRDNYGYTF. Written as DNA, the CDR3 is TGTGCCAGCAGCTTAGTGCGGGACAACTATGGCTACACCTTC.

Comment on this clone: One junction end disagrees with the germline gene, perhaps due to a read error. V usage is TRBV5-1 and J usage is TRBJ2-3; tentatively, D is TRBD2 (6 bases). Germline V gives CDR1 SGHRS, CDR2 YFSETQ. This CDR3 has 13 amino acids. CDR3 DNA: TGCGCCAGCAGCTTGCGGTCCGGGACTCCCCTAGTTTTT. Translation gives CASSLRSGTPLVF.

The V and J genes are TRBV7-2 and TRBJ2-3; no definite D call. The CDR3 is made up of 16 amino acids. V was clipped by 1 base and J by 4 bases, with 15 bases between them. Germline CDR1 is SGHTA and CDR2 is FQGNSA. DNA for the CDR3: TGTGCCAGCAGCTTAGAGGCAGAATGGGGTTCAGATACGCAGTATTTT. Amino acid sequence: CASSLEAEWGSDTQYF.

In this sample, this clone turned up once. Germline and junction disagree at one end, which may indicate a read error. This chain uses TRBV3-1 (or the pseudogene TRBV3-2) with TRBJ1-1; 8 nucleotides match TRBD1. The CDR3 runs 18 residues. Germline V gene data show CDR1 as LGHDT and CDR2 as YNNKEL (reference sequence). The CDR3 bases are TGTGCCAGCAGCCGCAGGCGGCGGGGACAGGCTAGGGGGACTGAAGCTCTCTTT. Translation gives CASSRRRRGQARGTEALF.

This rearrangement joins TRBV7-8 to TRBJ1-6; 9 positions match TRBD1. This CDR3 contains 14 residues. The germline V gene has CDR1 SGHVS and CDR2 FQNEAQ. The J segment lost 7 bases and the V segment lost 5 bases, leaving 3 bases of the junction unmatched. The chain's CDR3 is CASSEGQGNSPLHF. As DNA, the CDR3 is TGTGCCAGCAGCGAGGGACAGGGAAATTCACCCCTCCACTTT.

This clone was seen once. V is TRBV6-5 and J is TRBJ1-4; D might be TRBD1 (5 bases). CDR3 size: 12 residues. V was pared by 6 bases and J by 13 bases, with 15 bases between. Germline V gene sequence: CDR1 MNHEY, CDR2 SVGAGI. The CDR3 region has the DNA TGTGCCAGCAGCTCCGACGGGGACGTACTGTTTTTT. Translation gives CASSSDGDVLFF.

The CDR3 protein is CSVGTAFLIPPLLLAKNIQYF. In DNA form, the CDR3 reads TGCAGCGTTGGCACAGCCTTTCTAATACCCCCTCTTTTACTAGCCAAAAACATTCAGTACTTC. The genes are TRBV29-1 and TRBJ2-4; D is ambiguous. Deletions cut 4 bases from V and 0 bases from J, with 31 bases between. The CDR3 sequence is 21 residues long. Germline CDR1 reads SQVTM; CDR2 reads ANQGSEA. The entire variable domain, with the rest obtained from reference TRBV29-1 and TRBJ2-4, is as follows: SAVISQKPSRDICQRGTSLTIQCQVDSQVTMMFWYRQQPGQSLTLIATANQGSEATYESGFVIDKFPISRPNLTFSTLTVSNMSPEDSSIYLCSVGTAFLIPPLLLAKNIQYFGAGTRLSVL.

This clone was counted between two and nine times. CDR3 nucleotides: TGTGCCAGCTTAGGAGCGGGGGCCACATACAATGAGCAGTTCTTC. This codes for CASLGAGATYNEQFF. The chain joins TRBV6-5 to TRBJ2-1; 8 bases agree with TRBD2. CDR3 length: 15 amino acids. Per germline, CDR1 MNHEY and CDR2 SVGAGI. J gave up 4 bases and V 8 bases, and 10 bases lay outside the gene matches.

The chain couples TRBV2 to TRBJ1-2; 7 nucleotides match TRBD1. J was trimmed by 7 bases and V by 2 bases; bases with no gene match: 7. This CDR3 region has 14 residues. Germline loops: CDR1 SNHLY, CDR2 FYNNEI. CDR3 nucleotide sequence: TGTGCCAGCAGTGAAATCCCCACAGGGGTTGGCTACACCTTC. As protein: CASSEIPTGVGYTF.

This rearrangement joins TRBV7-6 to TRBJ2-2; tentative D call: TRBD2 (6 bases). V was cut by 0 bases and J by 3 bases, with 11 bases left in between. The CDR3 contains 16 residues. Looked up from germline, CDR1 is SGHVS and CDR2 is FNYEAQ. DNA of the CDR3: TGTGCCAGCAGCTTAGCTGTCGGGGGATACACCGGGGAGCTGTTTTTT. It is translated as CASSLAVGGYTGELFF.

The rearrangement uses TRBV19 and TRBJ2-2; D is unresolved. Germline CDR1 is LNHDA and CDR2 is SQIVND (reference sequence). Trimming cost V 4 bases and J 5 bases, with 8 bases left between them. This CDR3 comprises 13 residues. The CDR3 spells CASSTSITGELFF. The CDR3 DNA sequence: TGTGCCAGTAGTACTTCGATTACCGGGGAGCTGTTTTTT.

This clone was counted between two and nine times. The rearrangement links TRBV28 to TRBJ1-3; no reliable D call. Deletions cut 5 bases from V and 0 bases from J, with 8 bases between. Germline-derived CDR1 and CDR2 are MDHEN and SYDVKM. CDR3 length: 14 residues. CDR3 bases: TGTGCCAGCAGTCGGACGAGCTCTGGAAACACCATATATTTT. It encodes CASSRTSSGNTIYF.

The chain is built from TRBV6-2 or TRBV6-3 and TRBJ2-7; 13 bases fit TRBD2. This CDR3 is 16 amino acids long. Germline-derived CDR1 and CDR2 are MNHEY and SVGEGT. The J segment lost 2 bases and the V segment lost 0 bases, leaving 1 base of the junction unmatched. The CDR3 sequence: CASSYSTSGGAYEQYF. The CDR3, as DNA: TGTGCCAGCAGTTACTCTACTAGCGGGGGGGCCTACGAGCAGTACTTC.

The V call is TRBV7-9, the J call TRBJ2-1; 10 bases map to TRBD1. The junction had 6 bases not matched to a gene; V was cut back by 5 bases and J by 5 bases. CDR1 and CDR2 (germline): SEHNR, FQNEAQ (reference sequence). This CDR3 has 15 amino acids. The CDR3 sequence is CASSPDRGEDNEQFF. In DNA form, the CDR3 reads TGTGCCAGCAGCCCGGACAGGGGGGAGGACAATGAGCAGTTCTTC.

The chain joins TRBV24-1 to TRBJ2-1; D possibly uses TRBD1 or TRBD2 (5 bases each). Trimming took off 4 bases at V and 2 bases at J, with 14 bases between the two ends. The CDR3 has 16 amino acids. Germline V CDR1 and CDR2: KGHDR, SFDVKD. In DNA form, the CDR3 reads TGTGCCACCAGTGACAACCGGGACCAGGCCTACAATGAGCAGTTCTTC. The encoded protein is CATSDNRDQAYNEQFF.

The chain is built from TRBV5-6 and TRBJ2-5; 7 positions agree with TRBD1. Germline assignment: CDR1 SGHDT and CDR2 YYEEEE. The CDR3 runs to 14 residues. V lost 4 bases and J lost 1; bases outside the gene matches: 4. CDR3 loop: CASSDGTVQETQYF. The CDR3 nucleotides are TGTGCCAGCAGCGACGGGACAGTCCAAGAGACCCAGTACTTC.

V is TRBV11-3 and J is TRBJ1-5; 8 bases are shared with TRBD1. The CDR3 extends over 17 amino acids. Germline values: CDR1 SGHNT, CDR2 YENEEA. V shed 4 bases, J shed 4 bases, and the junction held 12 bases outside the gene matches. The CDR3 spells CASSWYVRGQENQPQHF. In DNA, the CDR3 is TGTGCCAGCAGCTGGTACGTTAGGGGACAGGAAAATCAGCCCCAGCATTTT.

This chain uses TRBV7-2 with TRBJ1-2; possibly TRBD1 for D (6 bases). There are 15 residues in the CDR3. Germline lookup yields CDR1 SGHTA and CDR2 FQGNSA. Deletions cut 1 base from V and 7 bases from J, with 16 bases between. The CDR3 DNA reads TGTGCCAGCAGCTTAGGTACAGGGATGACCGGTGGCTACACCTTC. Protein: CASSLGTGMTGGYTF.

This sequence joins TRBV6-5 and TRBJ2-7; TRBD1 matches 8 bases. Germline CDR1 is MNHEY and CDR2 is SVGAGI. The CDR3 extends over 13 amino acids. V shed 10 bases and J 2 bases; nucleotides not matched to a gene: 7. CDR3 nucleotides: TGTGCCACCGGGACAGGCTTAGCCTACGAGCAGTACTTC. As protein: CATGTGLAYEQYF.

V usage is TRBV19 and J usage is TRBJ2-3, with no clear D. V gave up 3 bases and J gave up 0 bases, with 7 bases separating them. The germline V gene has CDR1 LNHDA and CDR2 SQIVND (reference sequence). The CDR3 consists of 14 residues. The CDR3 DNA reads as TGTGCCAGTAGTATTAGTGGGAGCACAGATACGCAGTATTTT. It codes for CASSISGSTDTQYF.

This clone showed up just once. The rearrangement joins TRBV3-1 (or the pseudogene TRBV3-2) to TRBJ1-1; D is possibly TRBD1 (6 bases). Per germline, CDR1 LGHDT and CDR2 YNNKEL (reference sequence). This CDR3 is 12 amino acids long. The V end was cut by 3 bases, the J end by 11 bases, with 13 bases between. For the CDR3, the DNA is TGTGCCAGCAGCCAGGGGGGCGTTGTTGCTTTCTTT. Translating it yields CASSQGGVVAFF.

The rearrangement joins TRBV21-1 to TRBJ1-2. TRBV21-1 is classified as a pseudogene. This CDR3 is built from 12 residues. CDR3 bases: TGTGCCAGCATATGGCGCATCTATGGCTACACCTTC. It is translated as CASIWRIYGYTF.

J is TRBJ2-5 and V is TRBV9; perhaps D is TRBD1 or TRBD2 (5 bases each). CDR1 is SGDLS and CDR2 is YYNGEE in the germline V gene. V shed 0 bases and J shed 1 base, with 10 bases lying between them. The CDR3 has 15 residues. The CDR3 region is CASSVGGIFQETQYF. CDR3 nucleotides: TGTGCCAGCAGCGTAGGGGGGATTTTCCAAGAGACCCAGTACTTC. Using reference TRBV9 and TRBJ2-5 for the parts outside the CDR3, the full variable domain is DSGVTQTPKHLITATGQRVTLRCSPRSGDLSVYWYQQSLDQGLQFLIQYYNGEERAKGNILERFSAQQFPDLHSELNLSSLELGDSALYFCASSVGGIFQETQYFGPGTRLLVL.

The chain recombines TRBV11-2 with TRBJ2-7; 12 bases are shared with TRBD2. Trimming took 1 base from V and 2 from J; bases not matched to a gene: 3. Germline V gene data show CDR1 as SGHAT and CDR2 as FQNNGV. The CDR3 loop spans 16 amino acids. The CDR3 bases are TGTGCCAGCAGCTTAGGGGCTAGCGGGGGGGCCTACGAGCAGTACTTC. Translated, it gives CASSLGASGGAYEQYF.